This entry features one TCR beta chain sequence. Its antigen remains unidentified. The data were taken from a study of cytomegalovirus exposure and HLA in healthy donors. Using immunoSEQ multiplex PCR, the repertoire was profiled, and TCRdb retains in-frame clones only, with some absent. The sample contains 300,000 to 450,000 clones, roughly 85% of which appear only once. Trimming cost V 7 bases and J 5 bases; bases outside gene matches: 15. The germline V gene encodes CDR1 SQVTM and CDR2 ANQGSEA. The CDR3 has 15 residues. Regarding the study as a whole: According to reports, the classifier identified cytomegalovirus status with high specificity and sensitivity.

This chain links TRBV29-1 with TRBJ1-2, with TRBD1 matching over 8 bases. The TCR comes from a young woman in good health and CMV-seronegative. Sequencing input: PBMCs. CDR3 protein: CSAGSPGTGEYGYTF. Here the CDR3 DNA reads TGCAGCGCCGGGAGTCCCGGGACAGGAGAATATGGCTACACCTTC. Full variable domain (outside the CDR3, taken from reference TRBV29-1 and TRBJ1-2): SAVISQKPSRDICQRGTSLTIQCQVDSQVTMMFWYRQQPGQSLTLIATANQGSEATYESGFVIDKFPISRPNLTFSTLTVSNMSPEDSSIYLCSAGSPGTGEYGYTFGSGTRLTVV.